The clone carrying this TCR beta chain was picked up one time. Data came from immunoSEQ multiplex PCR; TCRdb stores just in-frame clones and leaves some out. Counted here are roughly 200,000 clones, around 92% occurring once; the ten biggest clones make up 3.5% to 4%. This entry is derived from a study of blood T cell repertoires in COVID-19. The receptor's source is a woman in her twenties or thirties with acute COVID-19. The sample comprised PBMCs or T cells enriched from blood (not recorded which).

This CDR3 reads CATSDLRRDGLFF. The DNA of the CDR3 is TGTGCCACCAGTGATTTGAGGAGGGATGGATTGTTCTTC. This chain joins TRBV24-1 and TRBJ2-1, with D maybe TRBD2 (6 bases). The CDR3 has 13 residues. Trimming left V 0 bases short and J 15 bases short, with 14 bases between. Germline lookup yields CDR1 KGHDR and CDR2 SFDVKD.